This paragraph reports one T cell receptor beta chain. This CDR3 contains 15 residues. From germline, CDR1 is SGHVS and CDR2 FQNEAQ. V was trimmed by 5 bases and J by 10 bases, leaving 18 bases between them. The data were taken from a study of blood T cell repertoires in COVID-19. Produced via immunoSEQ multiplex PCR; TCRdb's table is partial and in-frame only. The table shows under 200,000 clones, with about 84% occurring only once. For recovered donors of Cohort 3, there were two negative PCRs, clearance, or symptom resolution. This rearrangement joins TRBV7-8 to TRBJ1-6, with unresolved D. This sequence was found in a man aged 50 or older who had recovered from COVID-19. The sequencing input was PBMCs or T cells enriched from blood (not recorded which). In DNA form, the CDR3 reads TGTGCCAGCAGCCCCATGGGTCGGGGAGGCTCACCCCTCCACTTT. Its protein is CASSPMGRGGSPLHF.